This T cell receptor beta chain appears in the sequencing data of a study of identical twins. This clonotype was detected a few times. Germline-derived CDR1 and CDR2 are SNHLY and FYNNEI. V shed 1 base, J shed 3 bases, and the junction held 14 bases outside the gene matches. The CDR3 loop spans 19 amino acids. MiXCR, run by TCRdb on the 5' RACE reads, gives a single entry per CDR3 protein. The sample has 310,000 or so distinct CDR3 sequences; just under 9.5% are singletons. This sample also belongs to another study, concerning yellow fever vaccine responses in identical twins. That study adds: Twins' vaccine T cell response reportedly seemed partly convergent, partly personalized.

The clonotype comes from a woman younger than 35 in good health. The J gene is TRBJ2-1, the V gene TRBV2, with 8 positions matching TRBD2. The sample taken for sequencing was CD8+ T cells sorted from blood. CDR3 in amino acids: CASSEEGGETGGLYNEQFF. CDR3 in DNA: TGTGCCAGCAGTGAAGAGGGAGGAGAGACGGGGGGGCTCTACAATGAGCAGTTCTTC.